These 27 T cell receptor beta chains were all obtained from the same sample, sequenced in a study of persistence of HIV-infected CD4 T cells. These receptors' targets are unknown. This nonspecific control used anti-CD3/anti-CD28 bead stimulation of CD4+ T cells. Responding CD4+ T cells were sorted by upregulation of both CD40 ligand and CD69. This was the immunoSEQ version 4 assay in survey mode. TCRdb's copy holds only in-frame clones and misses some; the assay was immunoSEQ multiplex PCR. The sample has some 49,000 clones; about 90% are singletons. Sequenced here: CD4+ T cells sorted from PBMCs after 18-hour stimulation, sampled from a patient who received antiretroviral therapy. These receptors were taken from an adult woman with HIV who was CMV-seropositive.

The rearrangement uses TRBV9 and TRBJ2-2; 9 nucleotides align to TRBD1. The V segment lost 3 bases and the J segment 1 base; nucleotides outside the gene matches: 4. CDR1 SGDLS and CDR2 YYNGEE come from the germline V gene. This CDR3 comprises 16 residues. The CDR3 spells CASSDRDRVNTGELFF. CDR3 sequence (DNA): TGTGCCAGCAGCGACCGGGACAGGGTGAACACCGGGGAGCTGTTTTTT.

V is TRBV2 and J is TRBJ1-3, with D perhaps TRBD1 (6 bases). The CDR3 runs to 14 residues. The V and J ends lost 5 bases and 4 bases respectively, with 12 bases between them. The V gene's germline CDR1 is SNHLY and CDR2 FYNNEI. CDR3 coding DNA: TGTGCCAGCAGTCCCGGGACACTCGGAAACACCATATATTTT. Protein: CASSPGTLGNTIYF.

Here the CDR3 reads CASSPGLPSGANVLTF. In DNA, the CDR3 is TGTGCCAGCTCACCGGGACTGCCCTCTGGGGCCAACGTCCTGACTTTC. V usage is TRBV18 and J usage is TRBJ2-6, with D possibly matching TRBD2 (6 bases). In germline, CDR1 is KGHSH, CDR2 LQKENI. Between the trimmed V and J ends, which lost 3 bases and 0 bases, there was a span of 9 bases. The CDR3 totals 16 residues.

The chain combines TRBV4-2 with TRBJ2-2, with 8 bases matching TRBD2. V lost 2 bases, J lost 5 bases, and 13 bases stayed unmatched. Germline V gives CDR1 LGHNA, CDR2 YNFKEQ. This CDR3 has 18 amino acids. The DNA for the CDR3 is TGTGCCAGCAGCCAATACCTTGCCGGGGGGGGGAATACCGGGGAGCTGTTTTTT. Translation gives CASSQYLAGGGNTGELFF.

This chain links TRBV5-4 with TRBJ1-1; weak D call: TRBD1 (6 bases). The CDR3 covers 15 residues. Germline lookup yields CDR1 SGHNT and CDR2 YYREEE (reference sequence). Trimming took 1 base from V and 1 from J, leaving 11 bases between them. CDR3 in amino acids: CASSLQATGNTEAFF. In DNA form, the CDR3 reads TGTGCCAGCAGCTTGCAAGCGACAGGGAACACTGAAGCTTTCTTT.

J is TRBJ1-5 and V is TRBV6-1, with D possibly being TRBD1 (5 bases). The V gene's germline CDR1 is MNHNS and CDR2 SASEGT. V dropped 4 bases and J dropped 7 bases, with 20 bases sitting between them. This CDR3 is 16 amino acids long. The CDR3 loop is CASSGDQGRESQPQHF. Here the CDR3 DNA reads TGTGCCAGCAGTGGCGATCAGGGACGGGAGAGCCAGCCCCAGCATTTT.

The rearrangement joins TRBV28 to TRBJ1-2; D is undetermined. The CDR3 spans 12 residues. V shed 7 bases and J shed 3 bases, with 9 bases lying between them. Looked up from germline, CDR1 is MDHEN and CDR2 is SYDVKM. CDR3 protein: CASMRIDYGYTF. In DNA form, the CDR3 reads TGTGCCAGCATGAGGATCGACTATGGCTACACCTTC.

The chain combines TRBV10-3 with TRBJ2-2; TRBD2 agrees at 7 bases. V trimming: 4 bases; J trimming: 7 bases; junction bases outside the gene matches: 6. The CDR3 loop spans 14 amino acids. Germline V gene lookup returns CDR1 ENHRY and CDR2 SYGVKD. The CDR3 bases are TGTGCCATCAGTGCCTCTGGGGGGGTCGGGGAGCTGTTTTTT. As protein: CAISASGGVGELFF.

The rearrangement joins TRBV24-1 to TRBJ1-2; no clear D. The germline CDR1 and CDR2 sequences are KGHDR and SFDVKD. CDR3 length: 15 residues. Between the trimmed V and J ends, which lost 3 bases and 2 bases, there was a span of 12 bases. CDR3 loop: CATSDPVKANYGYTF. The CDR3 DNA follows: TGTGCCACCAGTGATCCGGTCAAGGCCAACTATGGCTACACCTTC.

This clone appeared once. The chain has TRBV4-3 and TRBJ1-2, with D uncertain. Trimming took off 1 base at V and 2 bases at J, with 8 bases between the two ends. This CDR3 spans 14 amino acids. CDR1 is LGHNA, CDR2 YSLEER, per germline. CDR3 in DNA: TGCGCCAGCAGCCAAGTCTTGGGAAACTATGGCTACACCTTC. This translates into CASSQVLGNYGYTF.

V and J are TRBV25-1 and TRBJ1-6, with TRBD1 matching 8 bases. The germline V gene has CDR1 MGHDK and CDR2 SYGVNS. Germline trimming cut 1 base from V and 7 bases from J; bases unmatched to any gene: 3. CDR3 size: 15 residues. The DNA for the CDR3 is TGTGCCAGCAGTGAATTAAGACAGGGGAATTCACCCCTCCACTTT. Translation gives CASSELRQGNSPLHF.

The chain combines TRBV4-3 with TRBJ1-1; a weak D match, TRBD1 (6 bases). Per germline, CDR1 LGHNA and CDR2 YSLEER. The CDR3 is 17 amino acids. The V gene lost 1 base and the J gene lost 2 bases, with 17 bases spanning the gap. CDR3 sequence reads: CASSQASGGARNTEAFF. CDR3 bases: TGCGCCAGCAGCCAAGCGTCGGGGGGGGCCAGAAACACTGAAGCTTTCTTT.

The chain is built from TRBV11-3 and TRBJ1-2, with D tentatively TRBD1 (6 bases). Between the trimmed V and J ends, which lost 0 bases and 3 bases, there was a span of 11 bases. Germline V gene data show CDR1 as SGHNT and CDR2 as YENEEA. The CDR3 has 15 amino acids. The CDR3 DNA reads as TGTGCCAGCAGCTTAGAAGGGGGTGGGCACTATGGCTACACCTTC. Encoded protein: CASSLEGGGHYGYTF. Supplemented by reference TRBV11-3 and TRBJ1-2, the full variable domain reads EAGVVQSPRYKIIEKKQPVAFWCNPISGHNTLYWYLQNLGQGPELLIRYENEEAVDDSQLPKDRFSAERLKGVDSTLKIQPAELGDSAVYLCASSLEGGGHYGYTFGSGTRLTVV.

The chain has TRBV7-6 and TRBJ1-1; D is undetermined. Per the germline V gene, CDR1 is SGHVS and CDR2 is FNYEAQ. The CDR3 has 13 amino acids. With 1 base removed from V and 1 base from J, the gap between germline ends came to 4 bases. The CDR3 DNA is TGTGCCAGCAGCTTAGAGCCGAACACTGAAGCTTTCTTT. It codes for CASSLEPNTEAFF.

The chain carries TRBV14 and TRBJ2-2; possible D gene TRBD2, 5 bases. V lost 5 bases and J lost 6, with 10 bases in between. CDR1 is SGHDN, CDR2 FVKESK, per germline. This CDR3 has 13 amino acids. In DNA, the CDR3 is TGTGCCAGCAGCGCCAGAGGGCCCGGGGAGCTGTTTTTT. This sequence encodes CASSARGPGELFF.

This clone was observed a single time. The CDR3 sequence is CASSYSNGPWADTQYF. The CDR3 coding sequence is TGTGCCAGCAGTTACTCGAACGGCCCCTGGGCGGATACGCAGTATTTT. The chain links TRBV6-5 to TRBJ2-3; D is undetermined. Germline V gene data show CDR1 as MNHEY and CDR2 as SVGAGI. V was shortened by 0 bases and J by 6 bases, with 16 bases between the two germline ends. CDR3 length: 16 amino acids.

The chain employs TRBV19 and TRBJ1-2; 9 bases agree with TRBD1. V lost 7 bases and J lost 6; bases outside the gene matches: 6. CDR1 is LNHDA, CDR2 SQIVND, per germline (reference sequence). The CDR3 has 13 residues. CDR3 coding DNA: TGTGCCAGTACGGACAGGGGCCTTGATGGCTACACCTTC. Its translation is CASTDRGLDGYTF.

The rearrangement links TRBV9 to TRBJ2-5; 10 bases map to TRBD1. Per the germline V gene, CDR1 is SGDLS and CDR2 is YYNGEE. V was clipped by 4 bases and J by 5 bases; unmatched bases: 8. CDR3 length equals 15 residues. As DNA, the CDR3 is TGTGCCAGCAGCCCCCGGACAGGGGGAGTTGAGACCCAGTACTTC. The encoded protein is CASSPRTGGVETQYF. Based on the CDR3 plus reference TRBV9 and TRBJ2-5, the full variable domain is DSGVTQTPKHLITATGQRVTLRCSPRSGDLSVYWYQQSLDQGLQFLIQYYNGEERAKGNILERFSAQQFPDLHSELNLSSLELGDSALYFCASSPRTGGVETQYFGPGTRLLVL.

The gene calls are TRBV6-5 and TRBJ2-1; D not resolved. Trimming removed 1 base from V and 6 bases from J, with 1 base in between. The CDR3 sequence is 11 residues long. Germline CDR1 MNHEY, CDR2 SVGAGI. Written as DNA, the CDR3 is TGTGCCAGCAGTTACTTCAATGAGCAGTTCTTC. Its translation: CASSYFNEQFF.

This CDR3 is CATSGGQGANYGYTF. DNA of the CDR3: TGTGCCACCAGTGGAGGCCAGGGTGCCAACTATGGCTACACCTTC. This rearrangement joins TRBV24-1 to TRBJ1-2; perhaps TRBD1 as D (5 bases). CDR3 length: 15 amino acids. The germline V and J ends were trimmed by 5 bases and 2 bases, with 14 bases remaining between them. From germline, CDR1 is KGHDR and CDR2 SFDVKD.

The chain employs TRBV6-5 and TRBJ1-2; the match to TRBD1 covers 7 bases. Germline CDR1 and CDR2: MNHEY and SVGAGI. The trim removed 0 bases at V and 2 bases at J, leaving 3 bases unmatched. CDR3 length: 15 residues. CDR3 residues: CASSYSRQGNYGYTF. In DNA, the CDR3 is TGTGCCAGCAGTTACTCAAGACAGGGAAACTATGGCTACACCTTC.

CDR3: CSAEGLATRFDTQYF. CDR3 bases: TGCAGCGCTGAGGGACTAGCCACCAGGTTCGATACGCAGTATTTT. This chain connects TRBV29-1 to TRBJ2-3; 9 bases are shared with TRBD2. Germline assignment: CDR1 SQVTM and CDR2 ANQGSEA. This CDR3 contains 15 residues. Trimming cost V 7 bases and J 6 bases; bases outside gene matches: 14.

The V and J genes are TRBV5-8 and TRBJ1-6, with D possibly being TRBD1 (5 bases). Per germline, CDR1 SGHTS and CDR2 YDEGEE. The germline V and J ends were trimmed by 4 bases and 5 bases, with 10 bases remaining between them. The CDR3 is made up of 14 amino acids. CDR3 sequence reads: CASSRGLDNSPLHF. Written as DNA, the CDR3 is TGTGCCAGCAGCAGGGGTTTGGATAATTCACCCCTCCACTTT.

The chain joins TRBV6-1 to TRBJ2-1; 7 positions match TRBD2. The CDR3 length is 16 residues. Germline V gene lookup returns CDR1 MNHNS and CDR2 SASEGT. The V segment lost 1 base and the J segment 7 bases; nucleotides outside the gene matches: 10. The CDR3: CASSEVPGRIDNEQFF. The DNA for the CDR3 is TGTGCCAGCAGTGAAGTCCCCGGGAGGATTGATAATGAGCAGTTCTTC.

J is TRBJ1-4 and V is TRBV6-4; TRBD1 aligns across 8 bases. Germline CDR1 MRHNA, CDR2 SNTAGT. The CDR3 is made up of 14 amino acids. The trim removed 2 bases at V and 4 bases at J, leaving 0 bases unmatched. The CDR3 region has the DNA TGTGCCAGCAGTGACACAGGGGGTAATGAAAAACTGTTTTTT. This translates into CASSDTGGNEKLFF.

The rearrangement links TRBV15 to TRBJ2-1; TRBD1 agrees at 9 bases. The J segment lost 6 bases and the V segment lost 0 bases, leaving 3 bases of the junction unmatched. This CDR3 region has 15 residues. Germline V gene data show CDR1 as LNHNV and CDR2 as YYDKDF (reference sequence). CDR3: CATSRDYRGLNEQFF. The DNA for the CDR3 is TGTGCCACCAGCAGAGACTACAGGGGGCTCAATGAGCAGTTCTTC.

This clone showed up just a few times. CDR3 loop: CASSPSPGLSSNYGYTF. Written as DNA, the CDR3 is TGTGCCAGCTCACCGTCGCCCGGGCTATCTTCTAACTATGGCTACACCTTC. The chain is built from TRBV18 and TRBJ1-2; no clear D. The V and J ends lost 3 bases and 0 bases respectively, with 17 bases between them. From germline, CDR1 is KGHSH and CDR2 LQKENI. The CDR3 covers 17 residues.